Each of the 23 T cell receptor beta chains below was sequenced from the same sample in a study of T-cell reconstitution after alpha-beta-depleted transplantation in children. Researchers prepared the TCRbeta library using unique molecular identifiers, the study reports. TCRdb reprocessed the PCR reads via MiXCR and lists one record per CDR3 protein. The sample comprises fewer than 700,000 distinct CDR3 sequences, about 21% of which are singletons, and 14% rests with the top ten. Sequences were derived from PBMCs, mostly from graft donor cells, sampled 360 days after TCRalphabeta/CD19-depleted stem cell transplant. These receptors were obtained from a boy younger than two who had a stem cell transplant for acute myeloid leukemia, so the T cells may come from the graft donor.

This clonotype was recorded many times. This chain connects TRBV12-3 or TRBV12-4 to TRBJ1-5; weak D call: TRBD1 (5 bases). The CDR3 covers 14 residues. Trimming removed 4 bases from V and 0 bases from J, with 7 bases in between. CDR3 residues: CASSSTDSNQPQHF. CDR3 in DNA: TGTGCCAGCAGTTCGACAGATAGCAATCAGCCCCAGCATTTT.

This clonotype has ten or more counts. The V gene is TRBV6-1, the J gene TRBJ1-2; 7 bases fit TRBD1. This CDR3 comprises 16 residues. V was clipped by 4 bases and J by 4 bases; unmatched bases: 12. Germline loops: CDR1 MNHNS, CDR2 SASEGT. Here the CDR3 reads CASSALRGQTSYGYTF. The CDR3 bases are TGTGCCAGCAGTGCCCTCCGGGGACAGACCTCCTATGGCTACACCTTC.

This clonotype has ten or more counts. The rearrangement joins TRBV29-1 to TRBJ2-1; a possible D gene is TRBD1 (6 bases). Germline CDR1 and CDR2: SQVTM and ANQGSEA. V was shortened by 7 bases and J by 3 bases, with 10 bases between the two germline ends. The CDR3 consists of 12 residues. CDR3 sequence: CSAGTYYNEQFF. The CDR3 coding sequence is TGCAGCGCTGGGACATACTACAATGAGCAGTTCTTC.

This clonotype was counted at least ten times. This CDR3 is CASSLSESGGFYGQFF. The CDR3 DNA is TGTGCCAGCAGTTTATCGGAGTCAGGGGGCTTTTATGGGCAGTTCTTC. This chain links TRBV27 with TRBJ2-1; 8 bases fit TRBD1. Per germline, CDR1 MNHEY and CDR2 SMNVEV (reference sequence). V gave up 0 bases and J gave up 12 bases; unmatched junction bases: 13. The length of the CDR3 is 16 residues.

This clonotype was counted ten times or more. The CDR3 nucleotides read TGTGCCAGCAGCTCAAGCGACCGGGACACCATGGAGGGGGCCAACGTCCTGACTTTC. This codes for CASSSSDRDTMEGANVLTF. V is TRBV7-3 and J is TRBJ2-6; possible D gene TRBD1, 6 bases. The CDR3 totals 19 residues. Trimming cost V 4 bases and J 4 bases, with 23 bases left between them. The germline gives CDR1 SGHTA, CDR2 FQGTGA.

This clonotype was detected many times. The chain uses TRBV20-1 and TRBJ2-7, with D maybe TRBD1 (6 bases). Trimming shortened V by 3 bases and J by 2 bases, and 11 bases separated the two germline ends. Looked up from germline, CDR1 is DFQATT and CDR2 is SNEGSKA (reference sequence). The CDR3 has 13 amino acids. CDR3 DNA sequence: TGCAGTGCTAGCGGACAGTTCCCCTACGAGCAGTACTTC. It yields the protein CSASGQFPYEQYF.

The chain uses TRBV7-6 and TRBJ1-5; tentative D call: TRBD1 (5 bases). Germline V gene lookup returns CDR1 SGHVS and CDR2 FNYEAQ. This CDR3 region has 18 residues. V was trimmed by 1 base and J by 0 bases, leaving 16 bases between them. In DNA form, the CDR3 reads TGTGCCAGCAGCTTAGGTCGTGCAGGGTTGTATAGCAATCAGCCCCAGCATTTT. This codes for CASSLGRAGLYSNQPQHF.

Ten or more counts support this clonotype. The rearrangement uses TRBV5-6 and TRBJ2-1; TRBD1 or TRBD2 may be the D gene (5 bases each). Germline V gene lookup returns CDR1 SGHDT and CDR2 YYEEEE. Trimming left V 0 bases short and J 2 bases short, with 21 bases between. This CDR3 spans 19 amino acids. The CDR3 DNA sequence: TGTGCCAGCAGCTTGGCCCCAGGGTGGGGGTCGGAGGCCTACAATGAGCAGTTCTTC. Amino acids: CASSLAPGWGSEAYNEQFF. Supplemented by reference TRBV5-6 and TRBJ2-1, the full variable domain reads DAGVTQSPTHLIKTRGQQVTLRCSPKSGHDTVSWYQQALGQGPQFIFQYYEEEERQRGNFPDRFSGHQFPNYSSELNVNALLLGDSALYLCASSLAPGWGSEAYNEQFFGPGTRLTVL.

This chain connects TRBV4-3 to TRBJ1-2; D is undetermined. This CDR3 comprises 14 residues. Germline CDR1 is LGHNA and CDR2 is YSLEER. The germline V and J ends were trimmed by 4 bases and 6 bases, with 15 bases remaining between them. CDR3 protein: CASSPQGGSNGYTF. In DNA, the CDR3 is TGCGCCAGCAGCCCCCAAGGAGGGAGCAATGGCTACACCTTC.

This clonotype has at least ten counts. The V gene is TRBV20-1, the J gene TRBJ2-1; D uncertain. V dropped 5 bases and J dropped 8 bases, with 13 bases sitting between them. CDR3 length: 12 amino acids. From germline, CDR1 is DFQATT and CDR2 SNEGSKA (reference sequence). The CDR3 region is CSAGRAGDEQFF. The CDR3 bases are TGCAGTGCTGGTCGGGCCGGAGATGAGCAGTTCTTC.

This clonotype was picked up many times. The chain recombines TRBV6-5 with TRBJ1-5; 9 bases are shared with TRBD1. The CDR3 totals 15 residues. V was clipped by 4 bases and J by 3 bases; unmatched bases: 4. CDR1 is MNHEY, CDR2 SVGAGI, per germline. The CDR3 sequence is CASSSDRGINQPQHF. CDR3 DNA: TGTGCCAGCAGTTCCGACAGGGGGATCAATCAGCCCCAGCATTTT.

This sequence joins TRBV21-1 and TRBJ2-7; the table's D gene call, TRBD1, was not cross checked with the DNA. TRBV21-1 has pseudogene status. The CDR3 has 16 residues. The CDR3 loop reads CASRETGGRRHYEQYV. The CDR3 DNA is TGTGCCAGCAGGGAGACAGGGGGCCGAAGACACTACGAGCAGTACGTC.

Ten or more counts support this clonotype. J is TRBJ2-7 and V is TRBV28; weak D call: TRBD2 (5 bases). Germline V gene data show CDR1 as MDHEN and CDR2 as SYDVKM. The CDR3 has 17 residues. The V gene lost 5 bases and the J gene lost 0 bases, with 20 bases spanning the gap. CDR3 nucleotide sequence: TGTGCCAGCAGTCCGCTCTCTAGCCCCCCATTCTCCTACGAGCAGTACGTC. Protein sequence: CASSPLSSPPFSYEQYV.

The rearrangement uses TRBV11-2 and TRBJ2-3; tentative D call: TRBD1 (7 bases). V shed 2 bases and J shed 2 bases, with 14 bases lying between them. This CDR3 is built from 16 residues. Looked up from germline, CDR1 is SGHAT and CDR2 is FQNNGV. The CDR3 loop reads CASSLRGTAFTDTQYF. Written as DNA, the CDR3 is TGTGCCAGCAGCTTACGGGGGACAGCCTTCACAGATACGCAGTATTTT.

V is TRBV29-1 and J is TRBJ1-2; unclear D gene. Per the germline V gene, CDR1 is SQVTM and CDR2 is ANQGSEA. The CDR3 covers 13 residues. Trimming left V 1 base short and J 4 bases short, with 10 bases between. CDR3 DNA sequence: TGCAGCGTTGAAGTAGGGTTAGGCTATGGCTACACCTTC. Translation gives CSVEVGLGYGYTF.

The V gene is TRBV20-1, the J gene TRBJ2-1; maybe TRBD2 (5 bases). The CDR3 has 17 amino acids. V lost 1 base to trimming and J lost 2 bases, with 18 bases between them. In germline, CDR1 is DFQATT, CDR2 SNEGSKA (reference sequence). CDR3 sequence reads: CSARGGSSSSPYNEQFF. CDR3 DNA sequence: TGCAGTGCTAGAGGCGGATCTAGCAGCTCCCCCTACAATGAGCAGTTCTTC.

A few counts support this clonotype. The V and J genes are TRBV5-1 and TRBJ2-3; 7 bases agree with TRBD2. Trimming removed 7 bases from V and 1 base from J; junction bases left unmatched: 3. The CDR3 length is 13 residues. Germline V gene data show CDR1 as SGHRS and CDR2 as YFSETQ. CDR3 coding DNA: TGCGCCAGCGGGGGGGGACGCACAGATACGCAGTATTTT. This codes for CASGGGRTDTQYF.

At least ten counts were recorded for this clonotype. This rearrangement joins TRBV29-1 to TRBJ1-1; weak D call: TRBD1 (5 bases). V was pared by 4 bases and J by 4 bases, with 7 bases between. CDR1 is SQVTM, CDR2 ANQGSEA, per germline. The CDR3 is made up of 11 amino acids. The CDR3 sequence: CSVVGGTEAFF. The CDR3 coding sequence is TGCAGCGTTGTTGGGGGCACTGAAGCTTTCTTT.

A few counts support this clonotype. The chain couples TRBV5-5 to TRBJ2-7; 8 bases are a match to TRBD2. The ends lost 2 bases at V and 2 bases at J; junction bases unmatched: 15. The CDR3 sequence is 18 residues long. The germline V gene encodes CDR1 SGHKS and CDR2 YYEKEE (reference sequence). CDR3 sequence reads: CASSFDQRGFRTTYEQYF. DNA for the CDR3: TGTGCCAGCAGCTTTGACCAGCGGGGGTTTCGAACCACCTACGAGCAGTACTTC. Complete variable domain (other parts from reference TRBV5-5 and TRBJ2-7): DAGVTQSPTHLIKTRGQQVTLRCSPISGHKSVSWYQQVLGQGPQFIFQYYEKEERGRGNFPDRFSARQFPNYSSELNVNALLLGDSALYLCASSFDQRGFRTTYEQYFGPGTRLTVT.

This clonotype was observed a handful of times. The rearrangement joins TRBV29-1 to TRBJ1-1, with 9 bases matching TRBD1. CDR3 length: 13 residues. The V segment lost 6 bases and the J segment 5 bases; nucleotides outside the gene matches: 7. CDR1 is SQVTM, CDR2 ANQGSEA, per germline. The CDR3 reads CSVWDRELTEAFF. CDR3 coding DNA: TGCAGCGTGTGGGACAGGGAACTAACTGAAGCTTTCTTT.

As DNA, the CDR3 is TGTGCCAGCCGGGACGGGGGGGTTTCCCTCCACTTT. Amino acid sequence: CASRDGGVSLHF. The rearrangement uses TRBV2 and TRBJ1-6; maybe TRBD1 (5 bases). The ends were cut back, 8 bases at V and 14 bases at J, with 16 bases in the middle. Germline CDR1 and CDR2: SNHLY and FYNNEI. This CDR3 contains 12 residues.

The chain combines TRBV7-8 with TRBJ2-1, with D possibly TRBD2 on 6 matching bases. The ends were cut back, 2 bases at V and 5 bases at J, with 13 bases in the middle. The length of the CDR3 is 15 residues. From germline, CDR1 is SGHVS and CDR2 FQNEAQ. In DNA, the CDR3 is TGTGCCAGCAGCTTACGACACGTAGCGGACAATGAGCAGTTCTTC. Its protein is CASSLRHVADNEQFF.

The table lists this clonotype with many counts. The gene calls are TRBV27 and TRBJ1-5; D might be TRBD1 (5 bases). Per the germline V gene, CDR1 is MNHEY and CDR2 is SMNVEV (reference sequence). This CDR3 comprises 15 residues. V lost 1 base, J lost 1 base, and 8 bases lay in between. The CDR3 protein is CASSLYGGSNQPQHF. The CDR3 nucleotides read TGTGCCAGCAGTTTATACGGGGGGAGCAATCAGCCCCAGCATTTT.